The rows below give T cell receptor beta chains drawn from one sample of a study of cytomegalovirus exposure and HLA in healthy donors. Measured with immunoSEQ multiplex PCR; TCRdb has only the in-frame clones, and not every one. The sample carries some 130,000 clones, approximately 8.9% recorded once. Sequencing was performed on PBMCs. These receptors came from a woman in her thirties or forties in good health and CMV-seropositive. Each CDR3 is given with its conserved first and last residue. The D gene is left open where the match is weak. Where a row states a size, it is once, few, many or the class of an expanded clone; other rows omit it.

.	TRBV5-1	.	TRBJ2-1	14	CASSAYPSSNEQFF	TGCGCCAGCAGCGCCTACCCCTCATCCAATGAGCAGTTCTTC
few	TRBV6-1	TRBD1	TRBJ1-4	14	CASRSTGGREKLFF	TGTGCCAGCAGGTCGACAGGGGGGAGGGAAAAACTGTTTTTT
few	TRBV2	.	TRBJ2-5	15	CASSYPRGSGETQYF	TGTGCCAGCAGTTACCCCCGGGGGAGTGGAGAGACCCAGTACTTC
few	TRBV4-3	TRBD2	TRBJ2-7	16	CASSQDRASGAYEQYF	TGCGCCAGCAGCCAAGATCGGGCTAGCGGCGCCTACGAGCAGTACTTC
few	TRBV5-1	TRBD1	TRBJ1-4	14	CASSSGGADEKLFF	TGCGCCAGCAGCTCAGGGGGCGCTGATGAAAAACTGTTTTTT
few	TRBV7-3	.	TRBJ2-2	12	CASRRDTGELFF	TGTGCCAGCAGGAGGGACACCGGGGAGCTGTTTTTT
.	TRBV27	TRBD1	TRBJ2-5	14	CASSRMTGEETQYF	TGTGCCAGCAGCCGTATGACAGGGGAGGAGACCCAGTACTTC
.	TRBV9	TRBD1	TRBJ1-5	15	CASSSGQGVGQPQHF	TGTGCCAGCAGCTCCGGACAGGGGGTAGGACAGCCCCAGCATTTT
once	TRBV14	.	TRBJ1-2	14	CASSPLDSNYGYTF	TGTGCCAGCAGCCCTTTGGACAGTAACTATGGCTACACCTTC
few	TRBV5-1	.	TRBJ2-5	13	CASSLGEAETQYF	TGCGCCAGCAGCTTAGGAGAGGCAGAGACCCAGTACTTC